This T cell receptor (beta chain) is drawn from a study of siplizumab effects on memory and regulatory T cells (dated by TCRdb to between 2018 and 2021). Background on the whole study: The effect of the anti-CD2 antibody siplizumab on alloreactive T-cell subsets was examined in allogeneic mixed lymphocyte reactions constructed from human PBMCs. The full study reports these points: Unstimulated naive T cells appeared more diverse than memory T cells, and naive cells seemed to contribute substantially to the alloresponse. For roughly 80-95% of proliferating CD4+ or CD8+ clones, no naive or memory phenotype could be assigned. No functional confirmation was obtained for the suppressive function of proliferating Tregs from siplizumab cultures. Because sequences below about 10^-5 frequency were poorly captured, only a minor fraction of alloreactive clones could be mapped to unstimulated subsets. The cumulative frequency of alloreactive sequences traceable to unstimulated CD4+ memory T cells was significantly reduced by siplizumab. Of the alloreactive CD4+ clones that could be mapped, the Treg-derived share averaged around 70% with siplizumab compared with about 27% in control reactions.

Comments on this clone: This receptor's antigen is unknown. Base quality data are lacking; no much larger clone is found one base away.

Library prep was done by the immunoSEQ multiplex PCR assay. Roughly 100,000 TCR templates per sample were assayed by the deep sequencing platform. Genomic DNA extracted from sorted T cells was used for TCRbeta CDR3 sequencing. Processing in the source paper ran as follows. Clonal analysis of TCRbeta CDR3 data was done in the R programming language. Unstimulated samples were compared with post-reaction CFSE-low samples to define alloreactive CD4+ and CD8+ clones. Alloreactive CD4+ clones were assigned to regulatory or non-regulatory origin by matching sequences to sorted unstimulated Treg and non-Treg repertoires. Imported from immuneACCESS, the table was reduced by TCRdb to in-frame sequences with V and J called. These copies leave out some clones; in studies compared against another copy, an unresolved V gene accounts for under half, and the cause of the remainder is not known. V and J calls and clone size come straight from that table; D and trimming were deduced from the DNA. The sample profile shows some 75,000 clones; roughly 93% of them were found once. Of the sample, over 4% falls within the top ten clones.

TCRbeta CDR3 sequencing was performed on sorted unstimulated T cells and on proliferating T cells recovered from mixed lymphocyte reactions. Fresh whole blood from around 11 HLA-typed healthy donors was used to isolate PBMCs. At the junction V is shortened by 3 bases and J by 7 bases, with 13 bases in between. There are 13 amino acids in the CDR3, from cysteine to phenylalanine inclusive. Only the CDR3 DNA stays, 39 bases, in frame from base 1. Reading the germline V gene gives CDR1 MGHRA and CDR2 YSYEKL. The sample was CD8+ T cells sorted from blood. The source of this sequence is a human donor in good health. The chain is encoded by TRBV4-1 joined to TRBJ2-7; TRBD2 could be the D gene, as 5 bases match. The nucleotides are TGCGCCAGCAGCCAGGAGGACGGGTGGGAGCAGTACTTC. Its product reads: CASSQEDGWEQYF.